This T cell receptor (beta chain) was observed in a study of chemoradiotherapy in HPV16-positive cancers. Some clones are missing from TCRdb's copy, which holds only in-frame ones; the method was immunoSEQ multiplex PCR. The table has about 3,500 clones, 86% seen once. This CDR3 region has 12 residues. Germline V gives CDR1 SEHNR, CDR2 FQNEAQ (reference sequence). This receptor was identified in a human donor with HPV-associated anogenital cancer. The chain employs TRBV7-9 and TRBJ1-2, with 8 bases identical to TRBD1. This sample comprised tumor tissue, obtained from a patient who underwent chemoradiotherapy. The CDR3 DNA sequence: TGTGCGACGCACCAGGGGGCGTATGGCTACACCTTC. Translating it yields CATHQGAYGYTF. The complete variable domain, with remaining parts taken from reference TRBV7-9 and TRBJ1-2, reads DTGVSQNPRHKITKRGQNVTFRCDPISEHNRLYWYRQTLGQGPEFLTYFQNEAQLEKSRLLSDRFSAERPKGSFSTLEIQRTEQGDSAMYLCATHQGAYGYTFGSGTRLTVV.